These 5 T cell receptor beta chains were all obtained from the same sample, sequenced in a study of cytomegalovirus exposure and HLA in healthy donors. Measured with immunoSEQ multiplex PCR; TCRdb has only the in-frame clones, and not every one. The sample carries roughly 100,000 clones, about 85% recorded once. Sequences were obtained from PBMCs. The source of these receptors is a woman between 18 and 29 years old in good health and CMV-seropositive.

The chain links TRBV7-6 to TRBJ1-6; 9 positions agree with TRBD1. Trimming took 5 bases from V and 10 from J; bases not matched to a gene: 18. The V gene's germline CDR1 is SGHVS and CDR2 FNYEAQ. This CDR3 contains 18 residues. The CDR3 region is CASSVTAPGTGTRSPLHF. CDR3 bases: TGTGCCAGCAGCGTAACTGCACCCGGGACAGGGACTCGGTCACCCCTCCACTTT.

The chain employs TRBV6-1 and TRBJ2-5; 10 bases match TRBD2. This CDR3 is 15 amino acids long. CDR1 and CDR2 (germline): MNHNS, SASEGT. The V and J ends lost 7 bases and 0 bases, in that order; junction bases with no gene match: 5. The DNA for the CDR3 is TGTGCCAGCATACCTAGCGGGGGATACCAAGAGACCCAGTACTTC. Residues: CASIPSGGYQETQYF.

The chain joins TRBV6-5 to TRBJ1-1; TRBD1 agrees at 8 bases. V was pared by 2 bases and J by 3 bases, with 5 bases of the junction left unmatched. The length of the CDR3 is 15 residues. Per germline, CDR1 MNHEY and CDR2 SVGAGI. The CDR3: CASSYTKQGDTEAFF. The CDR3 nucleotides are TGTGCCAGCAGTTACACTAAACAGGGGGACACTGAAGCTTTCTTT.

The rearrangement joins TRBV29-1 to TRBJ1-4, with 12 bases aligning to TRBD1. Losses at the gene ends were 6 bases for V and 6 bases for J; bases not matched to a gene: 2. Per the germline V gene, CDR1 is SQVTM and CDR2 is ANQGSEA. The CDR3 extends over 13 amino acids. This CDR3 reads CSVRDRGHEKLFF. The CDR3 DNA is TGCAGCGTCCGGGACAGGGGGCATGAAAAACTGTTTTTT. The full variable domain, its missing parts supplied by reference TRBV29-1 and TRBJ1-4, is SAVISQKPSRDICQRGTSLTIQCQVDSQVTMMFWYRQQPGQSLTLIATANQGSEATYESGFVIDKFPISRPNLTFSTLTVSNMSPEDSSIYLCSVRDRGHEKLFFGSGTQLSVL.

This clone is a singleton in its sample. The CDR3 sequence is CASSLDGGNSGNTIYF. The CDR3 bases are TGCGCCAGCAGCTTGGATGGCGGCAACTCTGGAAACACCATATATTTT. The chain joins TRBV5-1 to TRBJ1-3; D not certain. In germline, CDR1 is SGHRS, CDR2 YFSETQ. The CDR3 has 16 amino acids. V lost 0 bases, J lost 0 bases, and 10 bases lay in between.